The 12 T cell receptor beta chains below all came from one sample that was sequenced in a study of T cell repertoires in ileal Crohn's disease (dated by TCRdb to about 2019). The library was obtained by the immunoSEQ multiplex PCR assay. As stored in TCRdb, this immuneACCESS dataset retains in-frame rearrangements with V and J assigned. A fraction of the clones does not appear; measured against another copy, unresolved V genes explain less than half of the discrepancy, and the remainder lacks a known reason. A total of several thousand clones appear in this sample, less than 70% of them only once. The ten largest clonotypes hold around 17% of the sample. Sequenced: ileal tissue. The receptors were sampled from an adult with Crohn's disease.

The chain carries TRBV7-6 and TRBJ2-2; possible D gene TRBD2, 5 bases. The V and J ends lost 3 bases and 6 bases respectively, with 8 bases between them. Looked up from germline, CDR1 is SGHVS and CDR2 is FNYEAQ. The CDR3 runs to 13 residues. CDR3: CASSFGGSGELFF. The DNA of the CDR3 is TGTGCCAGCAGCTTCGGAGGATCCGGGGAGCTGTTTTTT.

The table lists this clone with a few counts. The chain joins TRBV4-3 to TRBJ1-4; no reliable D call. V lost 3 bases and J 3 bases, leaving 14 bases between the germline ends. CDR1 LGHNA and CDR2 YSLEER come from the germline V gene. This CDR3 is 16 amino acids long. CDR3 coding DNA: TGCGCCAGCAGCCAGTCGAGACATTGGTCTAATGAAAAACTGTTTTTT. Encoded protein: CASSQSRHWSNEKLFF.

Only a few counts were recorded for this clone. The chain is built from TRBV6-1 and TRBJ2-5; 9 nucleotides match TRBD1. The germline V gene encodes CDR1 MNHNS and CDR2 SASEGT. The CDR3 loop spans 14 amino acids. The trim removed 7 bases at V and 4 bases at J, leaving 7 bases unmatched. The CDR3: CASTWTGEGETQYF. In nucleotides, the CDR3 is TGTGCCAGCACGTGGACAGGGGAAGGAGAGACCCAGTACTTC.

The V gene is TRBV7-2, the J gene TRBJ2-5; perhaps TRBD2 as D (5 bases). V dropped 1 base and J dropped 2 bases, with 8 bases sitting between them. This CDR3 is 14 amino acids long. The germline CDR1 and CDR2 sequences are SGHTA and FQGNSA. The CDR3 DNA reads as TGTGCCAGCAGCTTAGGAGGACTTCAAGAGACCCAGTACTTC. It is translated as CASSLGGLQETQYF. The entire variable domain, with the rest obtained from reference TRBV7-2 and TRBJ2-5, is as follows: GAGVSQSPSNKVTEKGKDVELRCDPISGHTALYWYRQSLGQGLEFLIYFQGNSAPDKSGLPSDRFSAERTGGSVSTLTIQRTQQEDSAVYLCASSLGGLQETQYFGPGTRLLVL.

The chain employs TRBV12-5 and TRBJ2-1, with TRBD2 matching over 13 bases. Germline lookup yields CDR1 LGHNT and CDR2 FRNRAP. The CDR3 contains 17 residues. V lost 2 bases, J lost 6 bases, and 7 bases stayed unmatched. The CDR3 nucleotides read TGTGCTAGTGGTTTGACTAGCGGGGGGGCAGTGCCCAATGAGCAGTTCTTC. It translates to CASGLTSGGAVPNEQFF.

The rearrangement links TRBV19 to TRBJ1-2; TRBD1 is a possible D gene (5 bases). The CDR3 runs to 13 residues. The V end was cut by 3 bases, the J end by 6 bases, with 11 bases between. Germline CDR1 and CDR2: LNHDA and SQIVND (reference sequence). CDR3 sequence: CASSISGRDGYTF. The CDR3 DNA sequence: TGTGCCAGTAGTATCAGTGGCAGGGATGGCTACACCTTC.

The gene calls are TRBV4-1 and TRBJ2-3; D may be TRBD1 (5 bases). There are 14 residues in the CDR3. The ends were cut back, 1 base at V and 3 bases at J, with 8 bases in the middle. Germline lookup yields CDR1 MGHRA and CDR2 YSYEKL. This chain's CDR3 is CASSQGRETDTQYF. The CDR3 DNA follows: TGCGCCAGCAGCCAAGGCAGGGAAACAGATACGCAGTATTTT.

The gene calls are TRBV4-1 and TRBJ1-5; TRBD1 is a possible D gene (5 bases). Trimming removed 0 bases at V and 7 bases at J, with 13 bases between. Germline V CDR1 and CDR2: MGHRA, YSYEKL. The CDR3 loop spans 15 amino acids. The CDR3 DNA reads TGCGCCAGCAGCCAAGATCGGGGGGGAGGACAGCCCCAGCATTTT. The encoded protein is CASSQDRGGGQPQHF.

The rearrangement joins TRBV4-3 to TRBJ1-6; maybe TRBD1 (6 bases). Germline CDR1 LGHNA, CDR2 YSLEER. V was pared by 1 base and J by 5 bases, with 12 bases between. The CDR3 is made up of 16 amino acids. CDR3 sequence reads: CASSQVGRGNNSPLHF. In DNA form, the CDR3 reads TGCGCCAGCAGCCAAGTGGGCAGGGGAAATAATTCACCCCTCCACTTT.

The chain links TRBV18 to TRBJ1-1; unclear D gene. CDR1 is KGHSH and CDR2 is LQKENI in the germline V gene. The V end was cut by 6 bases, the J end by 0 bases, with 17 bases between. This CDR3 has 16 amino acids. The CDR3 is CASSPPGSRLNTEAFF. As DNA, the CDR3 is TGTGCCAGCTCGCCCCCCGGGAGCCGCTTGAACACTGAAGCTTTCTTT.

The chain recombines TRBV5-4 with TRBJ2-7, with 7 bases that match TRBD1. The V gene end was trimmed by 7 bases and the J gene end by 0 bases; junction bases not matched to a gene: 10. Germline CDR1 is SGHNT and CDR2 is YYREEE (reference sequence). CDR3 length: 15 residues. This CDR3 is CASGGSQGPSYEQYF. CDR3 bases: TGTGCCAGCGGGGGCTCACAGGGGCCCTCCTACGAGCAGTACTTC.

This clone was picked up a small number of times. The CDR3 region is CASSFSSGNTGELFF. In DNA, the CDR3 is TGTGCCAGCAGTTTTTCTAGCGGTAACACCGGGGAGCTGTTTTTT. The chain recombines TRBV27 with TRBJ2-2; 7 nucleotides match TRBD2. Trimming at V came to 3 bases and at J to 2 bases, leaving 3 bases not matched to a gene. From germline, CDR1 is MNHEY and CDR2 SMNVEV (reference sequence). CDR3 length: 15 amino acids.